This TCR beta chain appears in the sequencing data of a study of T cells after yellow fever vaccination. Germline values: CDR1 LGHNA, CDR2 YSLEER. Trimming removed 0 bases from V and 4 bases from J; junction bases left unmatched: 6. The CDR3 runs to 17 residues. As for this clonotype: Antigen specificity is unknown.

The study's findings and limits: Compared with primary, the secondary response was weaker and peaked at day 5, not 15. Subsequent to the booster, the majority of primary-vaccination clones reappeared (96% CD4, roughly 90% CD8). One caveat is that FACS-sorted repertoires could contain abundant clonotypes contaminating from the bulk population.

5'RACE template switching produced TCR cDNA carrying a universal primer site and UMIs. MiXCR was run by TCRdb on the 5' RACE reads, yielding one entry per CDR3 protein. The table lists approximately 610,000 distinct CDR3 sequences, around 17% of them singletons, with around 16% in the top ten. The rearrangement links TRBV4-3 to TRBJ2-1; 10 nucleotides align to TRBD1. The clonotype originates from a man between 18 and 29 years old who received the YFV17D yellow fever vaccine. The material was PBMCs, obtained 5 days after the first yellow fever vaccination. The CDR3 sequence: CASSQDLPGQGYNEQFF. CDR3 DNA: TGCGCCAGCAGCCAAGATCTCCCGGGACAGGGGTACAATGAGCAGTTCTTC.